This T cell receptor beta chain was observed in a study of T cell responses to AZD1222 COVID-19 vaccine. V lost 4 bases to trimming and J lost 1 base; unmatched junction nucleotides: 4. The CDR3 runs 15 residues. The germline V gene has CDR1 LNHDA and CDR2 SQIVND (reference sequence). The method was immunoSEQ multiplex PCR; TCRdb's version includes in-frame clones alone and lacks a portion of them. This sample carries around 140,000 clones, 80% to 90% of them seen once, and the ten largest clones take roughly 8%. This TCR derives from an adult in good health. Sequenced here: peripheral blood, sampled on day 0 of AZD1222 vaccination. V gene TRBV19 combines with J gene TRBJ2-5; TRBD1 matches at 9 bases. The DNA of the CDR3 is TGTGCCAGTAGTAAAGACAGGGGGTTCCAAGAGACCCAGTACTTC. The encoded protein is CASSKDRGFQETQYF. Based on the CDR3 plus reference TRBV19 and TRBJ2-5, the full variable domain is DGGITQSPKYLFRKEGQNVTLSCEQNLNHDAMYWYRQDPGQGLRLIYYSQIVNDFQKGDIAEGYSVSREKKESFPLTVTSAQKNPTAFYLCASSKDRGFQETQYFGPGTRLLVL.